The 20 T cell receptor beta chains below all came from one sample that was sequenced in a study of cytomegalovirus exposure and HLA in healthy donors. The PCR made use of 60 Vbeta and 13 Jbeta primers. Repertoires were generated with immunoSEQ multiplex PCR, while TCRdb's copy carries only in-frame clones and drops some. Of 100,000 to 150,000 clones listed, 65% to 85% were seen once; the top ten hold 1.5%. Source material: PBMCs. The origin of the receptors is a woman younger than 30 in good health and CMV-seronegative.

The CDR3 bases are TGTGCCAGCTCACAAATCACAGGGTCTGGAAACACCATATATTTT. Protein product: CASSQITGSGNTIYF. The chain has TRBV18 and TRBJ1-3; D may be TRBD1 (6 bases). The CDR3 contains 15 residues. Per the germline V gene, CDR1 is KGHSH and CDR2 is LQKENI. V lost 4 bases to trimming and J lost 1 base, with 11 bases between them.

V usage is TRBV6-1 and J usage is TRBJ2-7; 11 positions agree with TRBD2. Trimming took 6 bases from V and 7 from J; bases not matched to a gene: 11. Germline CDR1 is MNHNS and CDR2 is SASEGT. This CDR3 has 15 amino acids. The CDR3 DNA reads TGTGCCAGCAGCTATTTGACTAGCGGGGCTACTGAGCAGTACTTC. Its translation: CASSYLTSGATEQYF.

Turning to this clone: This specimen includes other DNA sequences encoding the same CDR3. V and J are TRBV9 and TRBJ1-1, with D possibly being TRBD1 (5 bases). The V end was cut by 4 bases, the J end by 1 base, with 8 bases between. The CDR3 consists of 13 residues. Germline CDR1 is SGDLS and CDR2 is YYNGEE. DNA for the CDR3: TGTGCCAGCAGCCCCGGGGGGAACACTGAAGCTTTCTTT. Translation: CASSPGGNTEAFF.

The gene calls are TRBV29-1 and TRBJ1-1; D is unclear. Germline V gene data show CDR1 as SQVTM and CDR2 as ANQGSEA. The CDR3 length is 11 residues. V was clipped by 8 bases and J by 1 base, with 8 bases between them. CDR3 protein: CSYGENTEAFF. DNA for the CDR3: TGCAGCTACGGAGAGAACACTGAAGCTTTCTTT. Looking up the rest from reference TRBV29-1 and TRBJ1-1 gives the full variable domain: SAVISQKPSRDICQRGTSLTIQCQVDSQVTMMFWYRQQPGQSLTLIATANQGSEATYESGFVIDKFPISRPNLTFSTLTVSNMSPEDSSIYLCSYGENTEAFFGQGTRLTVV.

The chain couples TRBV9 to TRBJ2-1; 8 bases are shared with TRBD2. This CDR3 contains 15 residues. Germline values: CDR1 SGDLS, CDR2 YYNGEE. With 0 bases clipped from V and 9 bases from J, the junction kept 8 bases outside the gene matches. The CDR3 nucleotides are TGTGCCAGCAGCGTAGTACTCTTACGGGAGGGTGAGCAGTTCTTC. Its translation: CASSVVLLREGEQFF.

The CDR3 bases are TGTGCCAGCAGTTTAACTCGGACTAGCGGGAGGGAGACCCAGTACTTC. It codes for CASSLTRTSGRETQYF. This chain connects TRBV27 to TRBJ2-5; 14 nucleotides agree with TRBD2. V was clipped by 2 bases and J by 5 bases; unmatched bases: 4. The CDR3 loop spans 16 amino acids. Germline CDR1 MNHEY, CDR2 SMNVEV (reference sequence).

CDR3 DNA: TGTGCCAGCAGACTTAGACTAGCGGCTTACAATGAGCAGTTCTTC. Translation: CASRLRLAAYNEQFF. V is TRBV6-5 and J is TRBJ2-1, with TRBD2 matching over 9 bases. The CDR3 loop spans 15 amino acids. J lost 4 bases, V lost 6 bases, and 7 bases had no gene match. Germline CDR1 and CDR2: MNHEY and SVGAGI.

The CDR3 spells CASSLAFQGASYEQYF. The CDR3 coding sequence is TGCGCCAGCAGCTTGGCTTTTCAGGGGGCATCCTACGAGCAGTACTTC. The V call is TRBV5-1, the J call TRBJ2-7; 8 bases map to TRBD1. This CDR3 has 16 residues. Germline V lookup: CDR1 SGHRS, CDR2 YFSETQ. V trimming: 0 bases; J trimming: 1 base; junction bases outside the gene matches: 6.

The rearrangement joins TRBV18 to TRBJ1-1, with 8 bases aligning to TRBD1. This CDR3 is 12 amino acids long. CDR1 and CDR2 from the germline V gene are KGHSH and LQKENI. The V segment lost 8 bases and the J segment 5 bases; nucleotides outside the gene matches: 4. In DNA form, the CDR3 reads TGTGCCAGCCTACAGGGGGGGACTGAAGCTTTCTTT. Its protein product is CASLQGGTEAFF. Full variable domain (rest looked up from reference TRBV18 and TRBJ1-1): NAGVMQNPRHLVRRRGQEARLRCSPMKGHSHVYWYRQLPEEGLKFMVYLQKENIIDESGMPKERFSAEFPKEGPSILRIQQVVRGDSAAYFCASLQGGTEAFFGQGTRLTVV.

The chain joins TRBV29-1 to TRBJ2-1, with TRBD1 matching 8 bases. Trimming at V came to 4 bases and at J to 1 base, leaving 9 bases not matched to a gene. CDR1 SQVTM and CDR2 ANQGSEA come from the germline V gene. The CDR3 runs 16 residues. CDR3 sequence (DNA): TGCAGCGTTGTAAGGGGGCAGGGGGCATCCTACAATGAGCAGTTCTTC. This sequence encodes CSVVRGQGASYNEQFF.

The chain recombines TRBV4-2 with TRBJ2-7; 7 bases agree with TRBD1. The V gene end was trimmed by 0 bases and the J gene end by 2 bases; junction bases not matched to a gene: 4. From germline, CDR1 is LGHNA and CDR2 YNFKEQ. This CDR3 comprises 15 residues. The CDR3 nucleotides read TGTGCCAGCAGCCAAGATGTCACAGGGGCCTACGAGCAGTACTTC. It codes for CASSQDVTGAYEQYF.

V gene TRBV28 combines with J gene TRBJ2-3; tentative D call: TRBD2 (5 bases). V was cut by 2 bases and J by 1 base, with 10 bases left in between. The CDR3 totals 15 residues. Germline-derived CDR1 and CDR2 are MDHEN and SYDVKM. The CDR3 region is CASSLVGGRTDTQYF. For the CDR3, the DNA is TGTGCCAGCAGTTTAGTGGGCGGGCGCACAGATACGCAGTATTTT.

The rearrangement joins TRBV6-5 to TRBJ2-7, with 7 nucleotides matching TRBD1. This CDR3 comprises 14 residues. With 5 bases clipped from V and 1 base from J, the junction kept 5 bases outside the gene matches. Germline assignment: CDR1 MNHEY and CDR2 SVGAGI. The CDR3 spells CASSKMTGSYEQYF. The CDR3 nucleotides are TGTGCCAGCAGTAAAATGACAGGGTCCTACGAGCAGTACTTC.

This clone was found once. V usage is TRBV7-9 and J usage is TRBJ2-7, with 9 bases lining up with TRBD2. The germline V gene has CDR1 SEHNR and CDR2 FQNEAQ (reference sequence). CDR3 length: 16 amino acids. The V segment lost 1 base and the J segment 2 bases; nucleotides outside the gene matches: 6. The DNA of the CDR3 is TGTGCCAGCAGCTTAGACGTAGCGGGAGAGGCCTACGAGCAGTACTTC. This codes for CASSLDVAGEAYEQYF.

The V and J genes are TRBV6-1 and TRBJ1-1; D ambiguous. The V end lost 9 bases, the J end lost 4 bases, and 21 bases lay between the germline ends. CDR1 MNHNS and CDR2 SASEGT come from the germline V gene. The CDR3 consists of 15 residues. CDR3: CASIEPVSRTTEAFF. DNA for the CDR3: TGTGCCAGTATAGAACCGGTCTCTCGAACCACTGAAGCTTTCTTT.

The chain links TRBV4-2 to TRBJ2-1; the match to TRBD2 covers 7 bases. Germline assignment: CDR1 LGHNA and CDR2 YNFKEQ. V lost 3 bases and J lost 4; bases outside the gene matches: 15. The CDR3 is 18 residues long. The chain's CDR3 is CASSQSSLGGSSYNEQFF. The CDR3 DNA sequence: TGTGCCAGCAGCCAGTCCTCTTTGGGGGGGAGTAGTTACAATGAGCAGTTCTTC.

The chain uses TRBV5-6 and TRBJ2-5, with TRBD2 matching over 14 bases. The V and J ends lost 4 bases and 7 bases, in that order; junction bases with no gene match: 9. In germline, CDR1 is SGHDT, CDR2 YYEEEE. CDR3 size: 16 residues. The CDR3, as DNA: TGTGCCAGCAGCCCGGGGACTAGCGGGAGTTGGTGGACCCAGTACTTC. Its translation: CASSPGTSGSWWTQYF.

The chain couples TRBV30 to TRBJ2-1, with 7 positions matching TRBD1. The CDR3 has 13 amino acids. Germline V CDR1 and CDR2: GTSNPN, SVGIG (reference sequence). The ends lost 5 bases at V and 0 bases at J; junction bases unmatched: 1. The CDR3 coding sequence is TGTGCCTGGGGGGACAGCTCCTACAATGAGCAGTTCTTC. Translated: CAWGDSSYNEQFF.

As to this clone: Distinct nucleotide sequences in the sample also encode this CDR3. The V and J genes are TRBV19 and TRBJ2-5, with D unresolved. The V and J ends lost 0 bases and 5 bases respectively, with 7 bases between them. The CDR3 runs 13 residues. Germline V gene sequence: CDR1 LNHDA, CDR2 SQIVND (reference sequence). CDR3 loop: CASSIDGEETQYF. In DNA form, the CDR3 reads TGTGCCAGTAGTATAGACGGTGAGGAGACCCAGTACTTC.

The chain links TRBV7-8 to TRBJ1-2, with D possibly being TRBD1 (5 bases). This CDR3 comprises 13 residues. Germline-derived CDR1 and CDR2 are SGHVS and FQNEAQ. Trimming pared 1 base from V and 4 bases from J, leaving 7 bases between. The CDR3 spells CASSLGGGYGYTF. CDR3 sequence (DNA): TGTGCCAGCAGCTTAGGGGGGGGCTATGGCTACACCTTC.